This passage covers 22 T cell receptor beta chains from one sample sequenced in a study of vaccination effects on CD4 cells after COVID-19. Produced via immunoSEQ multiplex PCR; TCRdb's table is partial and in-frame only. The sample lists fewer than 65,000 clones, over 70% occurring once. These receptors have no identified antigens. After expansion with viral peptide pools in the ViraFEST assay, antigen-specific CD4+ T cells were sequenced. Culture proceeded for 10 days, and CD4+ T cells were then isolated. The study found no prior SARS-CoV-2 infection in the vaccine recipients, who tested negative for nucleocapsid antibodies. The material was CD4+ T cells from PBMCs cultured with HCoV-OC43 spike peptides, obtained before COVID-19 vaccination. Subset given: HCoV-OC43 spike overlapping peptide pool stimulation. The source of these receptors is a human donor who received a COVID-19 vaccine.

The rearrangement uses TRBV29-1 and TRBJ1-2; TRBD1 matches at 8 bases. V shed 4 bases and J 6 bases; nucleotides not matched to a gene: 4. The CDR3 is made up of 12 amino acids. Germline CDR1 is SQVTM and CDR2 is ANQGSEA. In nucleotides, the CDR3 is TGCAGCGTTGCTGGACAGGGCCATGGCTACACCTTC. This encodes CSVAGQGHGYTF.

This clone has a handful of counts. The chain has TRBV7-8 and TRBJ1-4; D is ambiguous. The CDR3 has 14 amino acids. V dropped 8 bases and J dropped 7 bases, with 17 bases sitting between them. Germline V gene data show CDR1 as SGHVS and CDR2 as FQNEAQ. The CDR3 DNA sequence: TGTGCCAGCGCCCTTGGCGGTACGGGTGAAAAACTGTTTTTT. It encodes CASALGGTGEKLFF.

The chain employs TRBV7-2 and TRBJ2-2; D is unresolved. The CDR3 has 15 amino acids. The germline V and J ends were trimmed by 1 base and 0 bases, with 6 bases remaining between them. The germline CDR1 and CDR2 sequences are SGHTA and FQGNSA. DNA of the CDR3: TGTGCCAGCAGCTTAGTACAGACGAACACCGGGGAGCTGTTTTTT. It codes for CASSLVQTNTGELFF.

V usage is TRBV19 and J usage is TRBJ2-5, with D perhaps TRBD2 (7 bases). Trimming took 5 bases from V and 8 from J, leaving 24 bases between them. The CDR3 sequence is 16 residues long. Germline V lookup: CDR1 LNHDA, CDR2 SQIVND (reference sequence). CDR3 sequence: CASSLSRGALGGTQYF. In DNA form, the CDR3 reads TGTGCCAGTAGTCTAAGCCGGGGGGCTCTAGGGGGAACCCAGTACTTC.

The CDR3 protein is CATSDFRLGYTF. The CDR3, as DNA: TGTGCCACCAGTGATTTCCGGCTGGGCTACACCTTC. The rearrangement links TRBV24-1 to TRBJ1-2; no reliable D call. Trimming removed 1 base from V and 8 bases from J, with 7 bases in between. Germline lookup yields CDR1 KGHDR and CDR2 SFDVKD. The CDR3 is 12 residues long.

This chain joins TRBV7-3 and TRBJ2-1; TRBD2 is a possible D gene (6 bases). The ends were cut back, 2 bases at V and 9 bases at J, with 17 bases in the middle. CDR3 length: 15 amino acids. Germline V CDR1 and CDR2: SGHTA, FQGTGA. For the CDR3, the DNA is TGTGCCAGCAGCTTATTGGGGGGAGGTGGGGCTGAGCAGTTCTTC. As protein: CASSLLGGGGAEQFF. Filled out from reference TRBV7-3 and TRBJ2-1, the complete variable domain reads GAGVSQTPSNKVTEKGKYVELRCDPISGHTALYWYRQSLGQGPEFLIYFQGTGAADDSGLPNDRFFAVRPEGSVSTLKIQRTERGDSAVYLCASSLLGGGGAEQFFGPGTRLTVL.

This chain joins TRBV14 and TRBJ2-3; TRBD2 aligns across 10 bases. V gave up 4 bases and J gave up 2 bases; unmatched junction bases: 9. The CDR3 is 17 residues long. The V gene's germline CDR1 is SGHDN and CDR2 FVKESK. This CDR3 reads CASSPWVAGGVTDTQYF. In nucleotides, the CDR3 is TGTGCCAGCAGCCCCTGGGTAGCGGGGGGTGTCACAGATACGCAGTATTTT. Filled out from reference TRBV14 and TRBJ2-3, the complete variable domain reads EAGVTQFPSHSVIEKGQTVTLRCDPISGHDNLYWYRRVMGKEIKFLLHFVKESKQDESGMPNNRFLAERTGGTYSTLKVQPAELEDSGVYFCASSPWVAGGVTDTQYFGPGTRLTVL.

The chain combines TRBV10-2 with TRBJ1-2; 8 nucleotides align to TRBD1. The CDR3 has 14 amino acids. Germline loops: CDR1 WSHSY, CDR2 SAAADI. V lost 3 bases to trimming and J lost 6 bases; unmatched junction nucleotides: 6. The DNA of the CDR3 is TGCGCCAGCAGTGACGGCAGGGGGCGGAATGGCTACACCTTC. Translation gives CASSDGRGRNGYTF.

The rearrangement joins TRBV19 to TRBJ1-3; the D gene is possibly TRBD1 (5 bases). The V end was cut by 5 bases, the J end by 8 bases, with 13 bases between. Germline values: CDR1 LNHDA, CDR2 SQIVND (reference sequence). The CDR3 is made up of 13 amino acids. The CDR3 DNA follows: TGTGCCAGTAGTGACAGTCGGGTAGACACCATATATTTT. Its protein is CASSDSRVDTIYF.

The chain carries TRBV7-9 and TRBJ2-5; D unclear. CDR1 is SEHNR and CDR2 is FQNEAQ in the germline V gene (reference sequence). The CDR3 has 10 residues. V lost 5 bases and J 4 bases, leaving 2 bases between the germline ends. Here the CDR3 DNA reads TGTGCCAGCAGCGGAGAGACCCAGTACTTC. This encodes CASSGETQYF.

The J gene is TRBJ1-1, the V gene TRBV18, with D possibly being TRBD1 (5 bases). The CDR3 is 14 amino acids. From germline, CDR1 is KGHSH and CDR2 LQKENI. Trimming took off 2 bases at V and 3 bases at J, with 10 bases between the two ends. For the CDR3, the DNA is TGTGCCAGCTCACCAAACCTGGGGGACACTGAAGCTTTCTTT. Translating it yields CASSPNLGDTEAFF.

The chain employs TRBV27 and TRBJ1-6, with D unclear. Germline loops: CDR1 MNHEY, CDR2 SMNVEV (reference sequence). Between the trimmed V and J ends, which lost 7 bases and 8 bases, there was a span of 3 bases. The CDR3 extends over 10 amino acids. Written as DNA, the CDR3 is TGTGCCAGCAACGATTCACCCCTCCACTTT. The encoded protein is CASNDSPLHF.

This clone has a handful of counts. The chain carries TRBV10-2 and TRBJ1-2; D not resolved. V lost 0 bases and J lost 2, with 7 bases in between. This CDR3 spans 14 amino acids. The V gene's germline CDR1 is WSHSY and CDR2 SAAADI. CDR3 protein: CASSESSRNYGYTF. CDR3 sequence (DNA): TGCGCCAGCAGTGAGTCGAGCCGCAACTATGGCTACACCTTC.

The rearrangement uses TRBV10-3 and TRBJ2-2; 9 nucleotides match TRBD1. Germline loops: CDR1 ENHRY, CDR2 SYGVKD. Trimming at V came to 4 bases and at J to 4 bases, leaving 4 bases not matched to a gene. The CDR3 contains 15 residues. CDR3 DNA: TGTGCCATCAGTGTGGGACAGGGTAGCACCGGGGAGCTGTTTTTT. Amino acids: CAISVGQGSTGELFF.

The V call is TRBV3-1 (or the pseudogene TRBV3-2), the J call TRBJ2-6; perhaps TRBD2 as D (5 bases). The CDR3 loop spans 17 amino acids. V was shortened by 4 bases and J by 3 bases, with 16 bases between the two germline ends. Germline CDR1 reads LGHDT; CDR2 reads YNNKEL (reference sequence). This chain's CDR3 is CASSREITGYGANVLTF. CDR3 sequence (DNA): TGTGCCAGCAGCCGCGAAATCACGGGGTATGGGGCCAACGTCCTGACTTTC.

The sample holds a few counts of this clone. The CDR3 region is CASSLVGVLNSPLHF. Written as DNA, the CDR3 is TGCGCCAGCAGCTTGGTAGGAGTGCTGAATTCACCCCTCCACTTT. The chain couples TRBV5-1 to TRBJ1-6; D is undetermined. CDR1 is SGHRS and CDR2 is YFSETQ in the germline V gene. With 0 bases removed from V and 7 bases from J, the gap between germline ends came to 11 bases. The CDR3 runs 15 residues.

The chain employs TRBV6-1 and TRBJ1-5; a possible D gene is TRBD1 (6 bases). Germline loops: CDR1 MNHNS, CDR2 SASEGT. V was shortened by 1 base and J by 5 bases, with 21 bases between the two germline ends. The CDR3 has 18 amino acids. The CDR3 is CASSEDSRGIGGDQPQHF. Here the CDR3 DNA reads TGTGCCAGCAGTGAAGACAGCAGAGGCATAGGGGGTGATCAGCCCCAGCATTTT.

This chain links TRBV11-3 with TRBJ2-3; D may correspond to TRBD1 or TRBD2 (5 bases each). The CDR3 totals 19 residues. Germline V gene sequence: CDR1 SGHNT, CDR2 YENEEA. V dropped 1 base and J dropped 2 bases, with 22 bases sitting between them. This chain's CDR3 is CASSLVWEPRGRTTDTQYF. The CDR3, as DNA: TGTGCCAGCAGCTTAGTCTGGGAGCCACGGGGACGCACCACAGATACGCAGTATTTT.

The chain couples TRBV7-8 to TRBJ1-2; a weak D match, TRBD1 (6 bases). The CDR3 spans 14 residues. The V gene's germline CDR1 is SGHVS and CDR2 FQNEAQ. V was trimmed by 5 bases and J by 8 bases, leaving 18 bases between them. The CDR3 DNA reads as TGTGCCAGCAGCCCCGACAGGCCTGATCGGGGCTACACCTTC. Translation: CASSPDRPDRGYTF.

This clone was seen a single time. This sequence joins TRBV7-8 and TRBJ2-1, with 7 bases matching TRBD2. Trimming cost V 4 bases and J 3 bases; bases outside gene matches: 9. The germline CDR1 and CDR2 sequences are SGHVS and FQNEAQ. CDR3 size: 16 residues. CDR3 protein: CASSSLWRGNYNEQFF. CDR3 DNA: TGTGCCAGCAGCTCTCTCTGGCGGGGGAACTACAATGAGCAGTTCTTC. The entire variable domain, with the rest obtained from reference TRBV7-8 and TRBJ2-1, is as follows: GAGVSQSPRYKVAKRGQDVALRCDPISGHVSLFWYQQALGQGPEFLTYFQNEAQLDKSGLPSDRFFAERPEGSVSTLKIQRTQQEDSAVYLCASSSLWRGNYNEQFFGPGTRLTVL.

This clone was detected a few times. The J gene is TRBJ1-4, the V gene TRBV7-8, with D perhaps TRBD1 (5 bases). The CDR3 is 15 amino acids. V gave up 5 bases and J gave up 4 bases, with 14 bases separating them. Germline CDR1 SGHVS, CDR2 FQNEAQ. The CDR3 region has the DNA TGTGCCAGCAGCGCTCGGCGGGGGTTTAATGAAAAACTGTTTTTT. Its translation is CASSARRGFNEKLFF.

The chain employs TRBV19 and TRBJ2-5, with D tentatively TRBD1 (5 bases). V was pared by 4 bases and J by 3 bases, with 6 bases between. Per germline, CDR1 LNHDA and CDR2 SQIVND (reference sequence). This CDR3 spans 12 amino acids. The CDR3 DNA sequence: TGTGCCAGTAGTACCAGGGAAGAGACCCAGTACTTC. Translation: CASSTREETQYF.